This record covers a single T cell receptor beta chain. There is no known antigen for this receptor. One base away there is no much larger clone; base qualities are not given. Receptor amplification or capture employed the immunoSEQ multiplex PCR assay. Drawn from immuneACCESS, this table holds only the in-frame rearrangements with V and J called that TCRdb kept. Clones are partly lost; checked studies trace under half to an unresolved V gene and leave the rest unexplained. For this sample there are roughly 32,000 clones; roughly 70% appear just once. Clones ranked in the top ten supply 4% of the sample. In this study, focal radiation therapy paired with CTLA-4 blockade (ipilimumab) was tested in patients who had chemo-refractory metastatic non-small-cell lung cancer. The data are from a study of radiotherapy plus CTLA-4 blockade in lung cancer (dated by TCRdb to 2016 to 2019). A note on the overall study: Among enrolled patients, about 17% had an objective response and 25% to 35% reached disease control. Paper-wide results and their limitations: The strongest predictors of response, as reported, were early dynamic changes in blood T cell clones along with a rise in serum interferon-beta after radiation. TCR clones derived from tumors expanded in peripheral blood after treatment with radiotherapy and ipilimumab.

CDR1 and CDR2, per the germline V gene, are MNHEY and SVGAGI. The CDR3 has 15 amino acids, counting the end cysteine and phenylalanine. Only CDR3 DNA remains: 45 bases, in frame from the first base. The germline V end is reduced by 2 bases and the J end by 1 base; junction bases left unmatched: 3. The material sequenced was peripheral blood, taken from a patient treated with radiotherapy plus ipilimumab. The origin of this receptor is a human donor with non-small cell lung cancer who had stable disease on radiotherapy plus ipilimumab. The chain is made from TRBV6-5 and TRBJ2-7; 9 central bases correspond to TRBD1. The CDR3 corresponds to CASSYGTGRSYEQYF. The nucleotide sequence is TGTGCCAGCAGTTACGGGACAGGGCGTTCCTACGAGCAGTACTTC.